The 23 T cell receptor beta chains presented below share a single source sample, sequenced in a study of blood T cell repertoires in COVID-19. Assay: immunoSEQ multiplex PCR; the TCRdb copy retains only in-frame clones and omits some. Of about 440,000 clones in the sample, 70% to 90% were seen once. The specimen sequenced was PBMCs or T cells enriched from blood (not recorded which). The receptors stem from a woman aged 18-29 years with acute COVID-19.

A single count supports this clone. The CDR3: CASSLAGYEAFF. The DNA of the CDR3 is TGTGCCAGCAGCTTAGCCGGGTATGAAGCTTTCTTT. V gene TRBV7-2 combines with J gene TRBJ1-1, with no clear D. This CDR3 comprises 12 residues. The germline V and J ends were trimmed by 0 bases and 7 bases, with 6 bases remaining between them. Germline V CDR1 and CDR2: SGHTA, FQGNSA.

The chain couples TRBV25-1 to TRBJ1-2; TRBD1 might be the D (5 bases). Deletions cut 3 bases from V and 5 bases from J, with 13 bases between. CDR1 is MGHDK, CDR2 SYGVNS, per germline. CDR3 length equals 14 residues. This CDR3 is CASSEFAGHYGYTF. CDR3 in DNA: TGTGCCAGCAGTGAGTTTGCGGGGCATTATGGCTACACCTTC.

CDR3 in amino acids: CASSYPRQGDYEQYF. The CDR3 region has the DNA TGTGCCAGCAGTTACCCCAGACAGGGAGACTACGAGCAGTACTTC. The rearrangement links TRBV6-2 or TRBV6-3 to TRBJ2-7, with 7 bases aligning to TRBD1. The CDR3 covers 15 residues. V shed 2 bases, J shed 3 bases, and the junction held 7 bases outside the gene matches. In germline, CDR1 is MNHEY, CDR2 SVGEGT.

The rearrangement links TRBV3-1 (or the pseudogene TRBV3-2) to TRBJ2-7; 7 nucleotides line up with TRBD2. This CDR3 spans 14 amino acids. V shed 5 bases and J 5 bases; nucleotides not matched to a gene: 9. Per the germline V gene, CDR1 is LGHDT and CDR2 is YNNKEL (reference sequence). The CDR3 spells CASSRSPGGHEQYF. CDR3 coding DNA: TGTGCCAGCAGCAGATCCCCGGGAGGCCACGAGCAGTACTTC.

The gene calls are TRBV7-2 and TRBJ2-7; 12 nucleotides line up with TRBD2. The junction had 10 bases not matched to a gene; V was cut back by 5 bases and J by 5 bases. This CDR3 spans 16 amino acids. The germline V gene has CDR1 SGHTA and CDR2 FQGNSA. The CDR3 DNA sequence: TGTGCCAGCAGCACCCAATCTAGCGGGAGGGCCCACGAGCAGTACTTC. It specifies CASSTQSSGRAHEQYF.

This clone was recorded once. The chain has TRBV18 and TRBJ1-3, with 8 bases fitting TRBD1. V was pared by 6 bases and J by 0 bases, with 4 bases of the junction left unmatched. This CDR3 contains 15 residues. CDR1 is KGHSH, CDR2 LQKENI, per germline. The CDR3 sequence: CASSPTGGSGNTIYF. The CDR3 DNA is TGTGCCAGCTCTCCCACAGGGGGCTCTGGAAACACCATATATTTT.

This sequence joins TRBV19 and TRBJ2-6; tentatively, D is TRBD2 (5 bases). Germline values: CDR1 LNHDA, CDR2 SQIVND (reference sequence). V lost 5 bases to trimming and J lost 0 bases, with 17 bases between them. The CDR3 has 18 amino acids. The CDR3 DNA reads TGTGCCAGTAGTTCTTGGACTGTAGGAAGCTCTGGGGCCAACGTCCTGACTTTC. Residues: CASSSWTVGSSGANVLTF.

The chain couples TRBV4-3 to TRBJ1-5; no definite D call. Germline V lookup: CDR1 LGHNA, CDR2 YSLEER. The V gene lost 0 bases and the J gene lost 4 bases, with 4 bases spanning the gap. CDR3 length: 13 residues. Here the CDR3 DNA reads TGCGCCAGCAGCCAAGATATTAATCAGCCCCAGCATTTT. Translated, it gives CASSQDINQPQHF.

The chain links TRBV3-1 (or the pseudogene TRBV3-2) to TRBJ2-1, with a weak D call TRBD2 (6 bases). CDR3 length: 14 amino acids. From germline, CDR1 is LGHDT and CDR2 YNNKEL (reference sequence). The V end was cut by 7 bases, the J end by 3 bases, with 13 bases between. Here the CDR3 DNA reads TGTGCCAGCACGGGACTCTCAGACTACAATGAGCAGTTCTTC. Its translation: CASTGLSDYNEQFF.

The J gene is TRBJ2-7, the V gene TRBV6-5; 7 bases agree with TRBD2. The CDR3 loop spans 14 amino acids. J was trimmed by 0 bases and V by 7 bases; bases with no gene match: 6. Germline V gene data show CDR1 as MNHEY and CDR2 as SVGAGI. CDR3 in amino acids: CASNRGGGSYEQYF. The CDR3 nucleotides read TGTGCCAGCAACCGCGGCGGGGGCTCCTACGAGCAGTACTTC.

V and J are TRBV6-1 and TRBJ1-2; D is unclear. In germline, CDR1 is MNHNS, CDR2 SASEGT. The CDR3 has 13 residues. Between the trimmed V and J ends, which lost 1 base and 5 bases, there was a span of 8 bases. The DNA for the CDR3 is TGTGCCAGCAGTGAAGATCGAGGGTATGGCTACACCTTC. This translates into CASSEDRGYGYTF.

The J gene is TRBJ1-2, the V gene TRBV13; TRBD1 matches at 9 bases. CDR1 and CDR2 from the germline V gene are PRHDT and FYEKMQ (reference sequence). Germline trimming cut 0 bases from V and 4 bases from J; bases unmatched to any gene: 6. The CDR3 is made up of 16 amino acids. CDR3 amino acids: CASSLGEQGATYGYTF. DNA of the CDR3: TGTGCCAGCAGCTTAGGTGAACAGGGGGCCACCTATGGCTACACCTTC. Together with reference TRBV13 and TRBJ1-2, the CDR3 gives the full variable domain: AAGVIQSPRHLIKEKRETATLKCYPIPRHDTVYWYQQGPGQDPQFLISFYEKMQSDKGSIPDRFSAQQFSDYHSELNMSSLELGDSALYFCASSLGEQGATYGYTFGSGTRLTVV.

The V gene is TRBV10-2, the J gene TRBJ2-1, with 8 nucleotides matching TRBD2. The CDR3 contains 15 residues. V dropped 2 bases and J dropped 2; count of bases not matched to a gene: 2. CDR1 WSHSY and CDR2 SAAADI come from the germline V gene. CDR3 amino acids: CASSETSGPYNEQFF. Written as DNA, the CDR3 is TGCGCCAGCAGTGAGACTAGCGGACCCTACAATGAGCAGTTCTTC.

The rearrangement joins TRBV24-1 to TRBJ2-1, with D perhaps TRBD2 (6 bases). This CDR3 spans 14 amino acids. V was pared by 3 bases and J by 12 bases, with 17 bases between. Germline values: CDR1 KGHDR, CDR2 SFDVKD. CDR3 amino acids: CATSDPRGSPSQFF. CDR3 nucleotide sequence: TGTGCCACCAGTGATCCCCGGGGGAGCCCATCGCAGTTCTTC.

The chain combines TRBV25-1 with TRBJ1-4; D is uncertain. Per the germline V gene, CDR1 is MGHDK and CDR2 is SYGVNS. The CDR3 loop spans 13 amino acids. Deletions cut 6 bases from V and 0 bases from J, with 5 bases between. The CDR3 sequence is CASRSSTNEKLFF. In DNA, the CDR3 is TGTGCCAGCAGGAGCTCAACTAATGAAAAACTGTTTTTT. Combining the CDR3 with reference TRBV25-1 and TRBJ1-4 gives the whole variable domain EADIYQTPRYLVIGTGKKITLECSQTMGHDKMYWYQQDPGMELHLIHYSYGVNSTEKGDLSSESTVSRIRTEHFPLTLESARPSHTSQYLCASRSSTNEKLFFGSGTQLSVL.

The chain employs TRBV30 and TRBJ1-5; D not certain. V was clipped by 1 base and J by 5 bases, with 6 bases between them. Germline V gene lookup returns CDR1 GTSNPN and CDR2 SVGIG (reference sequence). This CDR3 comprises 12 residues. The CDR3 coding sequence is TGTGCCTGGAGTGGGGGAGATCAGCCCCAGCATTTT. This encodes CAWSGGDQPQHF.

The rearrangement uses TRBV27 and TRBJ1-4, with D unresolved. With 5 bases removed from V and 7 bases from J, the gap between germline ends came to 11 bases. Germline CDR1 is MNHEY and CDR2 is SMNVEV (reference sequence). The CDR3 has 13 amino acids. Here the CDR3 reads CASSGGFGEKLFF. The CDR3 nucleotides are TGTGCCAGCAGTGGAGGGTTTGGTGAAAAACTGTTTTTT.

CDR3 amino acids: CASSLGPGLTNQPQHF. The CDR3, as DNA: TGTGCCAGCAGCTTGGGCCCCGGACTGACCAATCAGCCCCAGCATTTT. The chain combines TRBV5-6 with TRBJ1-5; no clear D. V was shortened by 0 bases and J by 3 bases, with 13 bases between the two germline ends. This CDR3 spans 16 amino acids. CDR1 is SGHDT and CDR2 is YYEEEE in the germline V gene.

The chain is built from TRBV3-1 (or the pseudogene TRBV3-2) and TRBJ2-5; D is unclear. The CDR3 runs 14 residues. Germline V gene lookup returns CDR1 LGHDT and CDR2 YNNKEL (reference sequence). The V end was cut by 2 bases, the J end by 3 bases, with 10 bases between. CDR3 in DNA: TGTGCCAGCAGCCAACCCCCACAGAAAGAGACCCAGTACTTC. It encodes CASSQPPQKETQYF.

The DNA for the CDR3 is TGTGCCAGCAGCTTGAATCTCCGGAGCACAGATACGCAGTATTTT. This encodes CASSLNLRSTDTQYF. V is TRBV5-4 and J is TRBJ2-3; no firm D call. The germline V and J ends were trimmed by 1 base and 0 bases, with 9 bases remaining between them. CDR1 and CDR2 (germline): SGHNT, YYREEE (reference sequence). The CDR3 has 15 residues. The variable domain in full, with the rest retrieved from reference TRBV5-4 and TRBJ2-3, is ETGVTQSPTHLIKTRGQQVTLRCSSQSGHNTVSWYQQALGQGPQFIFQYYREEENGRGNFPPRFSGLQFPNYSSELNVNALELDDSALYLCASSLNLRSTDTQYFGPGTRLTVL.

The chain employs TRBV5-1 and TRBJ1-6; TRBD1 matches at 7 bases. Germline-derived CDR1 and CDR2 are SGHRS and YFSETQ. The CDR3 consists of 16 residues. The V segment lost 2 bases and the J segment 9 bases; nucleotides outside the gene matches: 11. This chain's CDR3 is CASSFKTGQDSSPLHF. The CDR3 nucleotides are TGCGCCAGCAGCTTTAAGACAGGGCAAGACAGTTCACCCCTCCACTTT.

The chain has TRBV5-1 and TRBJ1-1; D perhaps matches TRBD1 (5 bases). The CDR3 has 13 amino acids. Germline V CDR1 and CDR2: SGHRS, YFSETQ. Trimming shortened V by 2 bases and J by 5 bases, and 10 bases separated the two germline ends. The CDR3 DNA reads TGCGCCAGCAGCTTTCAGGGAGGGACTGAAGCTTTCTTT. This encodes CASSFQGGTEAFF.

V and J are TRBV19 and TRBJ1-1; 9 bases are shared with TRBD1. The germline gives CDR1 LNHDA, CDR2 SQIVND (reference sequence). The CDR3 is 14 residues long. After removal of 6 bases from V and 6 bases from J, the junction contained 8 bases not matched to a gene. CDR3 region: CASRRDREGAEAFF. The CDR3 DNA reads TGTGCCAGTAGGAGGGACAGGGAAGGAGCTGAAGCTTTCTTT.